These 23 T cell receptor beta chains share one sample of origin, sequenced in a study of blood T cells in healthy people across ages. A J-beta primer mix and a sample-barcoded 5' primer were used in a second PCR of roughly 7 to 12 cycles. TCRdb analysed the 5' RACE reads with MiXCR anew, one entry per CDR3 protein. The table has about 970,000 distinct CDR3 sequences, about 53% seen once. Sequenced input: blood. The origin of the receptors is a woman aged 60-75 years in good health.

This clonotype was seen only once. The conserved phenylalanine or tryptophan normally closing the CDR3 is absent here, so this likely arose from a read error. The chain employs TRBV11-2 and TRBJ1-2, with a possible D match to TRBD1 (5 bases). This CDR3 spans 16 amino acids. CDR1 is SGHAT, CDR2 FQNNGV, per germline. Trimming removed 0 bases at V and 8 bases at J, with 19 bases between. DNA of the CDR3: TGTGCCAGCAGCTTAGATCTAAAGGTCGCAGGGAACGGCTACACCGTC. Translation gives CASSLDLKVAGNGYTV.

This clonotype appeared a few times. The chain has TRBV5-6 and TRBJ2-7; D remains unclear. Germline V gene data show CDR1 as SGHDT and CDR2 as YYEEEE. The CDR3 runs to 12 residues. V lost 4 bases to trimming and J lost 10 bases, with 15 bases between them. DNA of the CDR3: TGTGCCAGCAGCATAGGCTTTGAGGAACAGTACTTC. Its translation is CASSIGFEEQYF.

This clonotype has only a few counts. V is TRBV28 and J is TRBJ2-7, with D possibly matching TRBD2 (5 bases). The CDR3 is 13 residues long. Germline CDR1 and CDR2: MDHEN and SYDVKM. V lost 6 bases to trimming and J lost 0 bases, with 9 bases between them. CDR3 region: CASRDSPSYEQYF. The CDR3 DNA is TGTGCCAGCAGGGACTCGCCCTCCTACGAGCAGTACTTC.

This clonotype was detected a few times. The CDR3 reads CASSQGLAGGPDTQYF. CDR3 nucleotides: TGTGCCAGCAGCCAGGGGCTAGCGGGAGGGCCAGATACGCAGTATTTT. The rearrangement joins TRBV4-2 to TRBJ2-3; 12 nucleotides line up with TRBD2. CDR1 is LGHNA, CDR2 YNFKEQ, per germline. V lost 3 bases, J lost 4 bases, and 5 bases stayed unmatched. This CDR3 has 16 residues.

In this sample, this clonotype turned up a few times. The gene calls are TRBV7-9 and TRBJ2-5, with 9 bases lining up with TRBD2. The trim removed 5 bases at V and 5 bases at J, leaving 15 bases unmatched. The CDR3 length is 17 residues. CDR1 and CDR2 (germline): SEHNR, FQNEAQ (reference sequence). CDR3 amino acids: CASSGDGREGRRETQYF. The CDR3 region has the DNA TGTGCCAGCAGCGGAGATGGGCGGGAGGGCCGTCGGGAGACCCAGTACTTC. The variable domain in full, completed from reference TRBV7-9 and TRBJ2-5, reads DTGVSQNPRHKITKRGQNVTFRCDPISEHNRLYWYRQTLGQGPEFLTYFQNEAQLEKSRLLSDRFSAERPKGSFSTLEIQRTEQGDSAMYLCASSGDGREGRRETQYFGPGTRLLVL.

This clonotype came up a few times. This chain joins TRBV29-1 and TRBJ2-3; D not resolved. This CDR3 contains 11 residues. The germline CDR1 and CDR2 sequences are SQVTM and ANQGSEA. With 5 bases removed from V and 4 bases from J, the gap between germline ends came to 7 bases. CDR3 sequence (DNA): TGCAGCGTTTCTCTATCAGATACGCAGTATTTT. Translation: CSVSLSDTQYF.

This clonotype was detected ten times or more. The CDR3 loop is CASSPLGGINEQFF. The CDR3 region has the DNA TGTGCCAGCAGCCCCCTTGGGGGAATCAATGAGCAGTTCTTC. J is TRBJ2-1 and V is TRBV4-2; D might be TRBD1 or TRBD2, each matching 5 bases. V gave up 4 bases and J gave up 6 bases, with 13 bases separating them. In germline, CDR1 is LGHNA, CDR2 YNFKEQ. CDR3 length: 14 amino acids.

V and J are TRBV12-3 or TRBV12-4 and TRBJ2-2; perhaps TRBD1 as D (5 bases). The CDR3 runs 14 residues. V was trimmed by 5 bases and J by 6 bases, leaving 13 bases between them. The CDR3 nucleotides are TGTGCCAGCAGTCATCAGGGAAAGGCCGGGGAGCTGTTTTTT. Residues: CASSHQGKAGELFF.

The V and J genes are TRBV12-3 or TRBV12-4 and TRBJ2-7; 7 nucleotides line up with TRBD1. The tail of the sequence fits TRBJ2-5 better, so the J call may be wrong. CDR3 length: 14 residues. Here the CDR3 reads CASSLRGREETQYF. In DNA form, the CDR3 reads TGTGCCAGCAGTTTGAGGGGGCGCGAAGAGACCCAGTACTTC.

A few counts support this clonotype. The chain couples TRBV14 to TRBJ1-2; D ambiguous. Per the germline V gene, CDR1 is SGHDN and CDR2 is FVKESK. V was clipped by 3 bases and J by 2 bases, with 7 bases between them. CDR3 length: 13 residues. DNA for the CDR3: TGTGCCAGCAGCCATGGCAGAAACTATGGCTACACCTTC. Encoded protein: CASSHGRNYGYTF. The full variable domain, completed using reference TRBV14 and TRBJ1-2, is EAGVTQFPSHSVIEKGQTVTLRCDPISGHDNLYWYRRVMGKEIKFLLHFVKESKQDESGMPNNRFLAERTGGTYSTLKVQPAELEDSGVYFCASSHGRNYGYTFGSGTRLTVV.

This rearrangement joins TRBV5-1 to TRBJ1-4; D not resolved. The germline CDR1 and CDR2 sequences are SGHRS and YFSETQ. CDR3 length: 15 amino acids. V was clipped by 1 base and J by 5 bases, with 12 bases between them. CDR3 bases: TGCGCCAGCAGCTTGTCTGCGGCAGAAAATGAAAAACTGTTTTTT. This translates into CASSLSAAENEKLFF.

For this clonotype: A much larger clone differs by one base, so this may be a read error. The chain joins TRBV7-2 to TRBJ2-3; 9 bases match TRBD2. The CDR3 runs to 16 residues. The germline gives CDR1 SGHTA, CDR2 FQGNSA. The CDR3 protein is CASSSGLAVGTDMQYF. The CDR3, as DNA: TGTGCCAGCAGCTCGGGACTAGCTGTCGGGACAGATATGCAGTATTTT.

The chain couples TRBV3-1 to TRBJ2-2; D not resolved. The CDR3 is 12 amino acids. Per germline, CDR1 LGHDT and CDR2 YNNKEL (reference sequence). Trimming removed 2 bases from V and 8 bases from J, with 6 bases in between. The CDR3 region is CASSQTQGELFF. As DNA, the CDR3 is TGTGCCAGCAGCCAAACCCAGGGGGAGCTGTTTTTT.

This clonotype has at least ten counts. The genes are TRBV28 and TRBJ2-4; 12 nucleotides align to TRBD1. The end of the DNA aligns better with TRBJ2-7, so the J call may be wrong. Germline V gene data show CDR1 as MDHEN and CDR2 as SYDVKM. This CDR3 has 14 residues. This CDR3 reads CASSGTGGFYEQYF. Written as DNA, the CDR3 is TGTGCCAGTTCCGGGACAGGGGGCTTCTACGAGCAGTACTTC.

A single count supports this clonotype. The chain recombines TRBV28 with TRBJ2-3; unclear D gene. Trimming took 6 bases from V and 2 from J, leaving 15 bases between them. Germline CDR1 reads MDHEN; CDR2 reads SYDVKM. The CDR3 length is 15 residues. The CDR3 nucleotides are TGTGCCAGCAGATCCTCTGTTGACACCACAGATACGCAGTATTTT. It is translated as CASRSSVDTTDTQYF.

V and J are TRBV30 and TRBJ2-7; tentative D call: TRBD2 (6 bases). This CDR3 comprises 15 residues. CDR1 and CDR2 from the germline V gene are GTSNPN and SVGIG (reference sequence). V was clipped by 8 bases and J by 5 bases, with 25 bases between them. CDR3 nucleotides: TGTGCCGGAGAGCAGGAGGGAGAAATTTGGGACGAGCAGTACTTC. Translation gives CAGEQEGEIWDEQYF.

J is TRBJ2-3 and V is TRBV27, with 8 bases that match TRBD2. The trim removed 8 bases at V and 4 bases at J, leaving 8 bases unmatched. Germline loops: CDR1 MNHEY, CDR2 SMNVEV (reference sequence). This CDR3 is built from 14 residues. As DNA, the CDR3 is TGTGCCAGCCATCGGGCGGGGGGCTCAGATACGCAGTATTTT. It translates to CASHRAGGSDTQYF.

V usage is TRBV30 and J usage is TRBJ1-4; D gene unclear. There are 13 residues in the CDR3. Between the trimmed V and J ends, which lost 0 bases and 10 bases, there was a span of 12 bases. Germline-derived CDR1 and CDR2 are GTSNPN and SVGIG (reference sequence). The CDR3 sequence is CAWSVDLGGKLFF. The CDR3 DNA reads as TGTGCCTGGAGTGTTGACTTGGGTGGAAAACTGTTTTTT.

The chain is built from TRBV7-8 and TRBJ2-5; D call uncertain. V was trimmed by 8 bases and J by 0 bases, leaving 10 bases between them. The germline gives CDR1 SGHVS, CDR2 FQNEAQ. This CDR3 has 13 amino acids. DNA for the CDR3: TGTGCCAGCGGGCCCCTGTACCAAGAGACCCAGTACTTC. Protein product: CASGPLYQETQYF. The variable domain in full, completed from reference TRBV7-8 and TRBJ2-5, reads GAGVSQSPRYKVAKRGQDVALRCDPISGHVSLFWYQQALGQGPEFLTYFQNEAQLDKSGLPSDRFFAERPEGSVSTLKIQRTQQEDSAVYLCASGPLYQETQYFGPGTRLLVL.

The table lists this clonotype with a few counts. The chain is built from TRBV18 and TRBJ2-6; 11 nucleotides align to TRBD1. Trimming at V came to 3 bases and at J to 2 bases, leaving 6 bases not matched to a gene. Germline-derived CDR1 and CDR2 are KGHSH and LQKENI. The CDR3 is 18 amino acids. The CDR3 is CASSPLPGQGAGANVLTF. CDR3 sequence (DNA): TGTGCCAGCTCACCGCTTCCGGGACAGGGGGCTGGGGCCAACGTCCTGACTTTC.

This sequence joins TRBV11-3 and TRBJ2-7; D gene uncertain. The DNA end is a closer match to TRBJ2-5, so the J assignment may be wrong. CDR3 length: 15 amino acids. Germline CDR1 and CDR2: SGHNT and YENEEA. CDR3 in DNA: TGTGCCAGCAGCTTAAGTAGCATAAAAGGAGAGACCCAGTACTTC. Protein product: CASSLSSIKGETQYF.

The J gene is TRBJ1-2, the V gene TRBV7-2, with D hard to call. This CDR3 spans 13 amino acids. Germline CDR1 reads SGHTA; CDR2 reads FQGNSA. The V and J ends lost 5 bases and 3 bases respectively, with 10 bases between them. CDR3 loop: CASSPWRDYGYTF. CDR3 nucleotides: TGTGCCAGCAGCCCGTGGAGGGACTATGGCTACACCTTC.

J is TRBJ2-2 and V is TRBV9, with 7 bases aligning to TRBD1. The V gene end was trimmed by 3 bases and the J gene end by 7 bases; junction bases not matched to a gene: 6. The CDR3 is made up of 14 amino acids. Germline assignment: CDR1 SGDLS and CDR2 YYNGEE. CDR3 sequence: CASSDKQGFGELFF. Written as DNA, the CDR3 is TGTGCCAGCAGCGACAAACAGGGGTTCGGGGAGCTGTTTTTT.